This TCR beta chain stems from a study of cytomegalovirus exposure and HLA in healthy donors. About this clone: The target antigen is unknown.

Points from the study as a whole: DRB1 showed the most TCR associations and HLA-C the fewest in a later analysis, as rates varied by HLA locus. Some segments of the V type, notably TRBV6-2 and TRBV6-3, were excluded as indistinguishable.

The PCR was carried out with 60 Vbeta primers and 13 Jbeta primers. Sequenced by immunoSEQ multiplex PCR; TCRdb stores in-frame clones only, minus some. This sample has 210,000 or so clones; roughly 80% occur once, and the top ten carry 15%. The CDR3 has 14 amino acids. V shed 4 bases, J shed 3 bases, and the junction held 1 base outside the gene matches. From germline, CDR1 is ENHRY and CDR2 SYGVKD. The TCR originated in a man aged 35-49 years in good health and CMV-seronegative. This chain connects TRBV10-3 to TRBJ2-7, with 12 bases that match TRBD2. The specimen sequenced was PBMCs. DNA of the CDR3: TGTGCCATCAGTGGGACTAGCGGGGACTACGAGCAGTACTTC. As protein: CAISGTSGDYEQYF.